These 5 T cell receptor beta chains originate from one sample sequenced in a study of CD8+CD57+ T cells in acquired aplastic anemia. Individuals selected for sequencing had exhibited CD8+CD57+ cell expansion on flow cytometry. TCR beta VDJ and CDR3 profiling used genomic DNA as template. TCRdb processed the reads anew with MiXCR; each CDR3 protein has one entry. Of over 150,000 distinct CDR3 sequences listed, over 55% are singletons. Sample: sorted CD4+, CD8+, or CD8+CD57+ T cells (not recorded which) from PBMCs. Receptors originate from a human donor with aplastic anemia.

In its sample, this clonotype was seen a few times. CDR3 residues: CASKPEGGNQPQHF. CDR3 DNA: TGTGCCAGTAAGCCCGAGGGGGGCAATCAGCCCCAGCATTTT. This chain links TRBV19 with TRBJ1-5, with D perhaps matching TRBD1 (6 bases). V was cut by 7 bases and J by 2 bases, with 12 bases left in between. Germline V gene data show CDR1 as LNHDA and CDR2 as SQIVND (reference sequence). This CDR3 has 14 residues. Using reference TRBV19 and TRBJ1-5 for the parts outside the CDR3, the full variable domain is DGGITQSPKYLFRKEGQNVTLSCEQNLNHDAMYWYRQDPGQGLRLIYYSQIVNDFQKGDIAEGYSVSREKKESFPLTVTSAQKNPTAFYLCASKPEGGNQPQHFGDGTRLSIL.

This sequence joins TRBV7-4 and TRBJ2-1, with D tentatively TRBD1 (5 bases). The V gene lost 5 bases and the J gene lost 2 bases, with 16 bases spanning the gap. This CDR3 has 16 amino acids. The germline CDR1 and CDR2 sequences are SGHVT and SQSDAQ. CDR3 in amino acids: CASSVGGADTYNEQFF. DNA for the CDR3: TGTGCCAGCAGCGTAGGTGGGGCGGATACCTACAATGAGCAGTTCTTC.

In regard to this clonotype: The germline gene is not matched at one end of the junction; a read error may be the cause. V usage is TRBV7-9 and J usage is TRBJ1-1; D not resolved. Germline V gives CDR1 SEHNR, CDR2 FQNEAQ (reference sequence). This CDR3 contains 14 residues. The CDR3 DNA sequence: TGTGTCAGCAGCTTAGTTGGGGAGGCAGGTGAAGCTTTCTTT. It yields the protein CVSSLVGEAGEAFF.

This CDR3 is CAISESGTGGDEQYF. In nucleotides, the CDR3 is TGTGCCATCAGTGAGTCTGGTACAGGGGGGGACGAGCAGTACTTC. V usage is TRBV10-3 and J usage is TRBJ2-7, with a possible D match to TRBD1 (8 bases). This CDR3 is built from 15 residues. Trimming shortened V by 0 bases and J by 5 bases, and 14 bases separated the two germline ends. From germline, CDR1 is ENHRY and CDR2 SYGVKD.

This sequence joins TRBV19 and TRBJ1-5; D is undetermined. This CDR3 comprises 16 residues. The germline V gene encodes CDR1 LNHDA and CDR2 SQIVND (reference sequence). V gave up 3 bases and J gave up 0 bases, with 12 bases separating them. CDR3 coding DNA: TGTGCCAGTAGTATTCGGAGTGGGAGTAGCAATCAGCCCCAGCATTTT. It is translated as CASSIRSGSSNQPQHF.